The 6 T cell receptor beta chains given below trace back to one sample, sequenced in a study of CD8+ T cells in alopecia areata. Extraction and reverse transcription of RNA yielded cDNA as the sequencing template. Libraries were prepared by immunoSEQ multiplex PCR; TCRdb keeps only in-frame clonotypes and omits some of them. The sample carries tens of thousands of clones, approximately 58% recorded once. This specimen consisted of CD8+ T cells sorted from blood, obtained at week 0. The receptors shown here come from a human donor with alopecia areata.

The chain combines TRBV29-1 with TRBJ1-2; D is ambiguous. Trimming cost V 3 bases and J 4 bases, with 15 bases left between them. The CDR3 loop spans 14 amino acids. Looked up from germline, CDR1 is SQVTM and CDR2 is ANQGSEA. In DNA, the CDR3 is TGCAGCGTTGACGTCGGCCAGGAAATCTATGGCTACACCTTC. It translates to CSVDVGQEIYGYTF.

Many counts were recorded for this clone. At one end, the junction sequence differs from germline, possibly due to a read error. The chain is built from TRBV5-4 and TRBJ2-7; TRBD1 might be the D (6 bases). Germline V gene sequence: CDR1 SGHNT, CDR2 YYREEE (reference sequence). The CDR3 spans 15 residues. The CDR3 DNA follows: TGCGCCAGCAGCCAGGGTCTAACAGGGTTCTACGAGCAGTACTTC. Translating it yields CASSQGLTGFYEQYF.

This clone was seen more than once but under ten times. The chain recombines TRBV29-1 with TRBJ1-1; D might be TRBD1 (5 bases). V lost 2 bases and J 6 bases, leaving 10 bases between the germline ends. This CDR3 region has 12 residues. Germline V gene lookup returns CDR1 SQVTM and CDR2 ANQGSEA. CDR3 nucleotide sequence: TGCAGCGTTGAATCCGACAGTCCTGAAGCTTTCTTT. It translates to CSVESDSPEAFF. The full variable domain, in which reference TRBV29-1 and TRBJ1-1 provide the parts outside the CDR3, is SAVISQKPSRDICQRGTSLTIQCQVDSQVTMMFWYRQQPGQSLTLIATANQGSEATYESGFVIDKFPISRPNLTFSTLTVSNMSPEDSSIYLCSVESDSPEAFFGQGTRLTVV.

V gene TRBV27 combines with J gene TRBJ1-5; D ambiguous. CDR1 and CDR2 from the germline V gene are MNHEY and SMNVEV (reference sequence). CDR3 length equals 12 residues. V lost 3 bases, J lost 4 bases, and 4 bases lay in between. DNA of the CDR3: TGTGCCAGCAGTTTGCTAAATCAGCCCCAGCATTTT. Translation: CASSLLNQPQHF.

In its sample, this clone was seen once. Other DNA sequences in this specimen translate into the identical CDR3. The chain recombines TRBV30 with TRBJ2-7; 8 nucleotides line up with TRBD1. Losses at the gene ends were 2 bases for V and 3 bases for J; bases not matched to a gene: 3. Germline V gene data show CDR1 as GTSNPN and CDR2 as SVGIG (reference sequence). This CDR3 spans 13 amino acids. CDR3 sequence reads: CAWSPGTGYEQYF. Here the CDR3 DNA reads TGTGCCTGGAGTCCCGGGACAGGCTACGAGCAGTACTTC.

V usage is TRBV29-1 and J usage is TRBJ2-5; 11 bases align to TRBD2. CDR3 length equals 14 residues. J was trimmed by 2 bases and V by 6 bases; bases with no gene match: 5. Germline CDR1 and CDR2: SQVTM and ANQGSEA. CDR3 protein: CSVEIAGGQETQYF. CDR3 DNA sequence: TGCAGCGTGGAGATAGCGGGAGGGCAAGAGACCCAGTACTTC.